This T cell receptor (beta chain) was documented in a study of blood T cell repertoires in COVID-19. Study at large: Both acute and convalescent COVID-19 samples were obtained from the United States, Italy and Spain. From T cells, B-cell-depleted T cells, or PBMCs came the material, which was cDNA or gDNA.

Authors' processing steps: From reference gene primer amplification, estimates of nucleated cell counts were derived. TCRdb's copy holds only in-frame clones and misses some; the assay was immunoSEQ multiplex PCR. The V and J calls and clone size are taken from that table; D and trimming were inferred from the DNA. Here the sample spans 20,000 to 25,000 clones, around nine tenths being singletons. V was clipped by 4 bases and J by 3 bases, with 13 bases between them. The CDR3 consists of 14 residues. From germline, CDR1 is SGHRS and CDR2 YFSETQ. Input material: peripheral blood. The rearrangement joins TRBV5-1 to TRBJ1-2, with a weak D call TRBD1 (5 bases). The TCR was taken from a woman aged 55 to 70 with active COVID-19. CDR3 residues: CASSPSGGDYGYTF. CDR3 bases: TGCGCCAGCAGCCCCAGCGGAGGGGACTATGGCTACACCTTC. Combining the CDR3 with reference TRBV5-1 and TRBJ1-2 gives the whole variable domain KAGVTQTPRYLIKTRGQQVTLSCSPISGHRSVSWYQQTPGQGLQFLFEYFSETQRNKGNFPGRFSGRQFSNSRSEMNVSTLELGDSALYLCASSPSGGDYGYTFGSGTRLTVV.